This TCR beta chain is from a study of blood T cell repertoires in COVID-19. Study context: Both acute and convalescent COVID-19 samples were obtained from the United States, Italy and Spain. The analysed material was cDNA or gDNA that came from T cells, B-cell-depleted T cells, or PBMCs.

In the source study's methods: Amplification of reference gene primers provided the estimated nucleated cell counts. Profiled with immunoSEQ multiplex PCR; TCRdb holds only in-frame clones, not every one. V, J and clone size reflect that table, while D and trimming were determined from the DNA. In the table there are roughly 410,000 clones, more than 80% of which are singletons. Per germline, CDR1 WNHNN and CDR2 SYGVQD (reference sequence). Trimming at V came to 2 bases and at J to 13 bases, leaving 5 bases not matched to a gene. The length of the CDR3 is 11 residues. The sequence was obtained from a man aged 35-49 years with acute or convalescent COVID-19. The rearrangement uses TRBV10-1 and TRBJ2-7; 7 bases align to TRBD2. Material: peripheral blood. DNA for the CDR3: TGCGCCAGCAGTGAGGGGGGGGAGATCTACTTC. It specifies CASSEGGEIYF.